Sequencing of this T cell receptor beta chain was carried out in a study of blood T cell repertoires in COVID-19. Overall study context: Sites across the United States, Italy and Spain contributed samples from acute and convalescent COVID-19. T cells, B-cell-depleted T cells, or PBMCs supplied cDNA or gDNA.

Methods used by the authors: Researchers report that nucleated cell counts were estimated from reference gene primer amplification. Produced via immunoSEQ multiplex PCR; TCRdb's table is partial and in-frame only. The DNA was the basis for D and trimming; V, J and clone size are from that table. The sample includes 80,000 to 100,000 clones, approximately 84% of them seen just once. CDR1 is SGHAT, CDR2 FQNNGV, per germline. There are 15 residues in the CDR3. The trim removed 1 base at V and 1 base at J, leaving 2 bases unmatched. The V call is TRBV11-2, the J call TRBJ2-3; 7 nucleotides line up with TRBD1. The TCR originated in a man in his 60s with acute or convalescent COVID-19. The sequenced sample consisted of peripheral blood. The CDR3 nucleotides are TGTGCCAGCAGCTTAGTCGACAGGGGCACAGATACGCAGTATTTT. Protein sequence: CASSLVDRGTDTQYF.